This entry concerns a single TCR beta chain. Its antigen is undetermined. This PCR relied on a set of 60 Vbeta primers and 13 Jbeta primers. Some clones are missing from TCRdb's copy, which holds only in-frame ones; the method was immunoSEQ multiplex PCR. The profile shows more than 150,000 clones, over 75% of them singletons. Trimming removed 3 bases from V and 0 bases from J, with 10 bases in between. CDR3 length equals 15 residues. From germline, CDR1 is SGHRS and CDR2 YFSETQ. This entry comes from a study of cytomegalovirus exposure and HLA in healthy donors. Study outcomes and limitations: An apparent linkage of common viral pathogens to several of the most significant clusters emerged in a later analysis. In a later analysis, across HLA loci, associated TCR counts were highest for DRB1, lowest for HLA-C.

The sequence was obtained from a man aged 45 to 65 in good health and CMV-seropositive. The chain employs TRBV5-1 and TRBJ1-3, with D unresolved. Sequenced input: PBMCs. CDR3 DNA sequence: TGCGCCAGCAGCTCGACTGCTGACTCTGGAAACACCATATATTTT. Translating gives CASSSTADSGNTIYF. Supplemented by reference TRBV5-1 and TRBJ1-3, the full variable domain reads KAGVTQTPRYLIKTRGQQVTLSCSPISGHRSVSWYQQTPGQGLQFLFEYFSETQRNKGNFPGRFSGRQFSNSRSEMNVSTLELGDSALYLCASSSTADSGNTIYFGEGSWLTVV.